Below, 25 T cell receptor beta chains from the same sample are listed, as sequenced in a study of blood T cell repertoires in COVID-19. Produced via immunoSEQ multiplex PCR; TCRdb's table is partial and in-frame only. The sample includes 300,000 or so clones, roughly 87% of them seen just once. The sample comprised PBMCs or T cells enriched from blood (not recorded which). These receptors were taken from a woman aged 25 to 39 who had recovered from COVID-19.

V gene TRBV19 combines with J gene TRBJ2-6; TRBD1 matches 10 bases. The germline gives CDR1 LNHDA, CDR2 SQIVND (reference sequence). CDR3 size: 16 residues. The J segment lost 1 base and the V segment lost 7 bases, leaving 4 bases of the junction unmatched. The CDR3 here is CASKAGQGSGANVLTF. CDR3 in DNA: TGTGCCAGTAAGGCGGGACAGGGGTCTGGGGCCAACGTCCTGACTTTC.

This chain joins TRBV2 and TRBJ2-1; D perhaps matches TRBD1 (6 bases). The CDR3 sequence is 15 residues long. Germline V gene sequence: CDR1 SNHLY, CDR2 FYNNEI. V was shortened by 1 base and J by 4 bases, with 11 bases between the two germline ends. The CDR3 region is CASSEGQAAYNEQFF. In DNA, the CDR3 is TGTGCCAGCAGTGAAGGACAGGCAGCGTACAATGAGCAGTTCTTC.

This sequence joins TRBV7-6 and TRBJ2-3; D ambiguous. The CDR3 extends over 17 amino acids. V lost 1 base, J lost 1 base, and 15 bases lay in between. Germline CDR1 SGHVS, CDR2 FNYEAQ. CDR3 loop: CASSLGGYPSGTDTQYF. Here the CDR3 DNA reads TGTGCCAGCAGCTTAGGCGGTTATCCTTCGGGCACAGATACGCAGTATTTT.

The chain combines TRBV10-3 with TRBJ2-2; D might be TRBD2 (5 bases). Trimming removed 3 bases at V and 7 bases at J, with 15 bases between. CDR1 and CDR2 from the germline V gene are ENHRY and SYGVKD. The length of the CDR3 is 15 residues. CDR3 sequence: CAISELPRGSGELFF. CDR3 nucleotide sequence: TGTGCCATCAGTGAACTACCCCGGGGTAGCGGGGAGCTGTTTTTT.

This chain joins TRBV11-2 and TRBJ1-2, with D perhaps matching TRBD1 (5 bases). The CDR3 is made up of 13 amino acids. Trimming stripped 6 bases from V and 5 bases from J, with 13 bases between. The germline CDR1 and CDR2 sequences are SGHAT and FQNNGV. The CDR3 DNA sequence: TGTGCCAGCAGTCCCTCAGGACATTATGGCTACACCTTC. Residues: CASSPSGHYGYTF. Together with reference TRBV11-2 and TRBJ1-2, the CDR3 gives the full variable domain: EAGVAQSPRYKIIEKRQSVAFWCNPISGHATLYWYQQILGQGPKLLIQFQNNGVVDDSQLPKDRFSAERLKGVDSTLKIQPAKLEDSAVYLCASSPSGHYGYTFGSGTRLTVV.

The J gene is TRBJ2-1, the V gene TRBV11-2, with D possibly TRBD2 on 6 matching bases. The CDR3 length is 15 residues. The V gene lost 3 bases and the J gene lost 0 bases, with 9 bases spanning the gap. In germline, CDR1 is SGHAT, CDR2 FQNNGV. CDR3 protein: CASSLEGRSYNEQFF. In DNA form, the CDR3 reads TGTGCCAGCAGCTTGGAGGGACGCTCCTACAATGAGCAGTTCTTC.

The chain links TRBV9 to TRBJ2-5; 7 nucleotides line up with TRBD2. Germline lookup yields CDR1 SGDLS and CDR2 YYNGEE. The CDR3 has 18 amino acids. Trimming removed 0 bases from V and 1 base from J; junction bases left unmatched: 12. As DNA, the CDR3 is TGTGCCAGCAGCGTAGCTGGTGGGGGGGGTTCACCCCAAGAGACCCAGTACTTC. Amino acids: CASSVAGGGGSPQETQYF.

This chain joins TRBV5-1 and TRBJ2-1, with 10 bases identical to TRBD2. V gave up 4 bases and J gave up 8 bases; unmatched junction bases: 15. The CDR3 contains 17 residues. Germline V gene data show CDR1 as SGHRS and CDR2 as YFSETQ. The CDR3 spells CASSAAAAGGARDEQFF. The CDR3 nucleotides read TGCGCCAGCAGCGCCGCCGCAGCGGGGGGGGCAAGGGATGAGCAGTTCTTC.

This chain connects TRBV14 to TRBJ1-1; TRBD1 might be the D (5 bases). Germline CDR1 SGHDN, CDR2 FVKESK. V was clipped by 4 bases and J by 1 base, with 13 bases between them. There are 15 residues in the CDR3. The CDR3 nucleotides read TGTGCCAGCAGCCCAGGCGGGGCCAAGAACACTGAAGCTTTCTTT. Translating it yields CASSPGGAKNTEAFF.

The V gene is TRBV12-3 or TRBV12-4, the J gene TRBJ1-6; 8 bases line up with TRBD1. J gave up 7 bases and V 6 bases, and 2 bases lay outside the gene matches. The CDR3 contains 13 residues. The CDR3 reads CASRGTGNSPLHF. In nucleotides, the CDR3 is TGTGCCAGCAGGGGGACAGGCAATTCACCCCTCCACTTT.

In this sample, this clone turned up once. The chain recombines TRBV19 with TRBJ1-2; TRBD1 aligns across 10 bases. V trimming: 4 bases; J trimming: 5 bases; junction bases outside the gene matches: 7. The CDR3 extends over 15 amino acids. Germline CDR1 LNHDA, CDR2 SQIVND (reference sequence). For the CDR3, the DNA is TGTGCCAGTAGTAGACGACCGGGACAGGGGTATGGCTACACCTTC. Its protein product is CASSRRPGQGYGYTF.

Here the CDR3 reads CASSLGPGNSGNTIYF. DNA of the CDR3: TGTGCCAGCAGCTTAGGCCCAGGGAACTCTGGAAACACCATATATTTT. This chain links TRBV7-2 with TRBJ1-3; the D gene is possibly TRBD1 (5 bases). The V gene lost 1 base and the J gene lost 0 bases, with 10 bases spanning the gap. This CDR3 is built from 16 residues. Looked up from germline, CDR1 is SGHTA and CDR2 is FQGNSA.

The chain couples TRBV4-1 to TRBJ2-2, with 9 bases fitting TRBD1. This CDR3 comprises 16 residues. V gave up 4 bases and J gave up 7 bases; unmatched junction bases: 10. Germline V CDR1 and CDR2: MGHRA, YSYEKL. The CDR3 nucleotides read TGCGCCAGCAGCCCCCTCTGGGGACAGGGTCGCGGGGAGCTGTTTTTT. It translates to CASSPLWGQGRGELFF.

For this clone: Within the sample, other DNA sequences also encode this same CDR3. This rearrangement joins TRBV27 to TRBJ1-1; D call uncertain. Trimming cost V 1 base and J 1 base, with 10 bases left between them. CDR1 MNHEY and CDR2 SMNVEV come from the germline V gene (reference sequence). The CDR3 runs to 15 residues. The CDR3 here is CASSLWTGGNTEAFF. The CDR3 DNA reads TGTGCCAGCAGTTTATGGACCGGAGGGAACACTGAAGCTTTCTTT.

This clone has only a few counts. CDR3 loop: CASSLGHTGGLWNNEQFF. The CDR3 DNA reads as TGCGCCAGCAGCTTGGGCCACACAGGGGGCCTATGGAACAATGAGCAGTTCTTC. This rearrangement joins TRBV5-1 to TRBJ2-1; 9 bases fit TRBD1. V dropped 0 bases and J dropped 5; count of bases not matched to a gene: 12. The CDR3 extends over 18 amino acids. The germline gives CDR1 SGHRS, CDR2 YFSETQ. Drawing the rest from reference TRBV5-1 and TRBJ2-1, the complete variable domain is KAGVTQTPRYLIKTRGQQVTLSCSPISGHRSVSWYQQTPGQGLQFLFEYFSETQRNKGNFPGRFSGRQFSNSRSEMNVSTLELGDSALYLCASSLGHTGGLWNNEQFFGPGTRLTVL.

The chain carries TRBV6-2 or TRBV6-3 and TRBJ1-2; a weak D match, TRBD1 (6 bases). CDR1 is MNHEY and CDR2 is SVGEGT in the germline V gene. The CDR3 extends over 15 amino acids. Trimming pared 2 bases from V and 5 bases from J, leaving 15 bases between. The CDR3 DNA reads TGTGCCAGCAGTTACCAACCCCTGGGGGCGTATGGCTACACCTTC. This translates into CASSYQPLGAYGYTF.

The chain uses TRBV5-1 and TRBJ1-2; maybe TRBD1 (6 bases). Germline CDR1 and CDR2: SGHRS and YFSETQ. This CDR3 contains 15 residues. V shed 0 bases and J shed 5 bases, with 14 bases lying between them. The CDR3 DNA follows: TGCGCCAGCAGCTTGGATTTGGCAGGGGAGTATGGCTACACCTTC. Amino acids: CASSLDLAGEYGYTF. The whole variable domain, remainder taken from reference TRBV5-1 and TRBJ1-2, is KAGVTQTPRYLIKTRGQQVTLSCSPISGHRSVSWYQQTPGQGLQFLFEYFSETQRNKGNFPGRFSGRQFSNSRSEMNVSTLELGDSALYLCASSLDLAGEYGYTFGSGTRLTVV.

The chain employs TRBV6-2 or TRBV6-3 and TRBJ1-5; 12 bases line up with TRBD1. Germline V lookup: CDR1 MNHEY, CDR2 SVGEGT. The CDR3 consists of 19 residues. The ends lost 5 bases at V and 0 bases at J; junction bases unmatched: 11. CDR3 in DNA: TGTGCCAGCAGTCCCCCGGGACAGGGGGCCGTCGGTAGCAATCAGCCCCAGCATTTT. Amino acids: CASSPPGQGAVGSNQPQHF.

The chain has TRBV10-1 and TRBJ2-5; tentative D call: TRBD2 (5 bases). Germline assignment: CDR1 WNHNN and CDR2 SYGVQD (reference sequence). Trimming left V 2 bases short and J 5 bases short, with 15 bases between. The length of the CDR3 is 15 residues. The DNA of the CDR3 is TGCGCCAGCAGTGAGGGGTCCGGGGTTTGGGAGACCCAGTACTTC. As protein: CASSEGSGVWETQYF.

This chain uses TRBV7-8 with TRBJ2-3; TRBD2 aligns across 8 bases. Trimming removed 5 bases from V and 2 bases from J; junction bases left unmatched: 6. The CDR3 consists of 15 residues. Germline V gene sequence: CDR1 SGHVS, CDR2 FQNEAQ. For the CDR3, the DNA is TGTGCCAGCAGCGTAACTAGCGGAAACACAGATACGCAGTATTTT. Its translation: CASSVTSGNTDTQYF.

The DNA of the CDR3 is TGTGCCAGCAGCCAGGGGCTGGGGGGGCCGCACTACGAGCAGTACTTC. This codes for CASSQGLGGPHYEQYF. V usage is TRBV14 and J usage is TRBJ2-7; D may be TRBD2 (7 bases). In germline, CDR1 is SGHDN, CDR2 FVKESK. The CDR3 totals 16 residues. V was trimmed by 3 bases and J by 3 bases, leaving 18 bases between them.

CDR3 residues: CASRWGGGDSYEQYF. The CDR3 nucleotides are TGTGCCAGCCGTTGGGGCGGGGGAGACTCCTACGAGCAGTACTTC. The chain is built from TRBV27 and TRBJ2-7; 7 nucleotides agree with TRBD2. Germline CDR1 reads MNHEY; CDR2 reads SMNVEV (reference sequence). After removal of 8 bases from V and 0 bases from J, the junction contained 10 bases not matched to a gene. The CDR3 extends over 15 amino acids.

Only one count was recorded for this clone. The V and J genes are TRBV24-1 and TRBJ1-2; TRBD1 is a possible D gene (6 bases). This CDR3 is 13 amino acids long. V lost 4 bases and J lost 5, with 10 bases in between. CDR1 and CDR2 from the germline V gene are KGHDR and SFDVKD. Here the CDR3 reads CATSDHGQYGYTF. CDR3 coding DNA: TGTGCCACCAGTGACCACGGACAGTATGGCTACACCTTC.

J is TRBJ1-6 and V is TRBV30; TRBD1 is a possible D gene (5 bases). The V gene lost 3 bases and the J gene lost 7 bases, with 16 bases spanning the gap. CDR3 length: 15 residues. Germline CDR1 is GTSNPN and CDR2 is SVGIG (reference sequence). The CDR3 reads CAWRAAGLTNSPLHF. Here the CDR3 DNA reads TGTGCCTGGAGGGCGGCGGGACTCACCAATTCACCCCTCCACTTT.

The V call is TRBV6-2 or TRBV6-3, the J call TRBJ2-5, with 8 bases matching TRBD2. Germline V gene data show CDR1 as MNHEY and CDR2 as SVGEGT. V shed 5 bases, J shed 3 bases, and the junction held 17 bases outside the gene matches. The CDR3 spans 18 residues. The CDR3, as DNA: TGTGCCAGCAGTCCCACCCCGATCGGCGCGGGGGGAAAAGAGACCCAGTACTTC. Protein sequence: CASSPTPIGAGGKETQYF.